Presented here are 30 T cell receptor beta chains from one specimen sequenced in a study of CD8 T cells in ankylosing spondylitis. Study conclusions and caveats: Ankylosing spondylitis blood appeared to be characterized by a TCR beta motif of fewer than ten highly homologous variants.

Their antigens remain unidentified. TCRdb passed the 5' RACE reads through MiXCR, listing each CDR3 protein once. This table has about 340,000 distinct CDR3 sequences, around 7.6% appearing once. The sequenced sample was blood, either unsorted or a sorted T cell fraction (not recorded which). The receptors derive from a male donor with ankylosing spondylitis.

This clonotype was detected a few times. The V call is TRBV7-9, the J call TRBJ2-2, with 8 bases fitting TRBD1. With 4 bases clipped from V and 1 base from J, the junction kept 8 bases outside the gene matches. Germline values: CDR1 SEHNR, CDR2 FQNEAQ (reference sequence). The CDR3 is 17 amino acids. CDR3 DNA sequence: TGTGCCAGCAGCTCCGTGACCGGGACAGGGAACACCGGGGAGCTGTTTTTT. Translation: CASSSVTGTGNTGELFF.

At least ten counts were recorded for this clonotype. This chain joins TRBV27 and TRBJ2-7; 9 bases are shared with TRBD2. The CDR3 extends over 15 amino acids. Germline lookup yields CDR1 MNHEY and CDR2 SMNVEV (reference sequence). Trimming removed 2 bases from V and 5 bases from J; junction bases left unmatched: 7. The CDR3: CASSLRREGRNEQYF. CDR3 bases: TGTGCCAGCAGTTTAAGGCGGGAGGGCCGCAACGAGCAGTACTTC.

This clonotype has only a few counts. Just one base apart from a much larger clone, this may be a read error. The CDR3 spells CASRYSSQPQHF. The CDR3 DNA reads as TGTGCCAGCAGATACAGCAGTCAGCCCCAGCATTTT. The gene calls are TRBV12-3 or TRBV12-4 and TRBJ1-5; no firm D call. This CDR3 spans 12 amino acids.

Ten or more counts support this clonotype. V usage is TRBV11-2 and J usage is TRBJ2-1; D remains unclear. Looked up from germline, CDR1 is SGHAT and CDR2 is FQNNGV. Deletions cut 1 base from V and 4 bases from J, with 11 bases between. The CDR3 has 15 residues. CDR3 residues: CASSLVPTPYNEQFF. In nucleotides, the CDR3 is TGTGCCAGCAGCTTAGTCCCCACCCCGTACAATGAGCAGTTCTTC.

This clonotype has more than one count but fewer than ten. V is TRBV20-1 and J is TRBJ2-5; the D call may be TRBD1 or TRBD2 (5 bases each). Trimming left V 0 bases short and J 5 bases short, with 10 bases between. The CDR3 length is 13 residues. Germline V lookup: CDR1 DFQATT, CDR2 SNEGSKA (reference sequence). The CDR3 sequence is CSARDPGRETQYF. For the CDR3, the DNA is TGCAGTGCTAGAGATCCGGGGCGGGAGACCCAGTACTTC.

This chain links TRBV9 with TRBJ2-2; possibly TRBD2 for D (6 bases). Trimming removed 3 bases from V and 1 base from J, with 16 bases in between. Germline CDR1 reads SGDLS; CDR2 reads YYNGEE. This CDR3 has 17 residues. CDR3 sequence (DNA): TGTGCCAGCAGCGGACTGGGACTCATCGAGAACACCGGGGAGCTGTTTTTT. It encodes CASSGLGLIENTGELFF.

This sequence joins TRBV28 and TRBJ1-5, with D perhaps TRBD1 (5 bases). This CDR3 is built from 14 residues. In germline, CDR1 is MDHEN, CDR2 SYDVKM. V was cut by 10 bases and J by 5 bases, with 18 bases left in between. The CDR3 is CATILRGAYQPQHF. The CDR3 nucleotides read TGTGCCACCATACTGAGAGGGGCTTATCAGCCCCAGCATTTT. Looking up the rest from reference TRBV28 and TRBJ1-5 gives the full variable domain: DVKVTQSSRYLVKRTGEKVFLECVQDMDHENMFWYRQDPGLGLRLIYFSYDVKMKEKGDIPEGYSVSREKKERFSLILESASTNQTSMYLCATILRGAYQPQHFGDGTRLSIL.

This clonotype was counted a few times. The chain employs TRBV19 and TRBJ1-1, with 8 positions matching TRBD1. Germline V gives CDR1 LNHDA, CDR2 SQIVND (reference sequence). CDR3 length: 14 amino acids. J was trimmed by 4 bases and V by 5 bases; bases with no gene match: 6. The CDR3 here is CASSFRGLPTEAFF. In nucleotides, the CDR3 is TGTGCCAGTAGTTTCAGGGGGCTGCCCACTGAAGCTTTCTTT.

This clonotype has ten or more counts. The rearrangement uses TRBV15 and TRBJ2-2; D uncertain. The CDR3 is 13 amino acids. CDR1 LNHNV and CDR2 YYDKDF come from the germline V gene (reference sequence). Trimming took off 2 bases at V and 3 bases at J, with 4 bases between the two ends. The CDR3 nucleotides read TGTGCCACCAGCAGACAGTACACCGGGGAGCTGTTTTTT. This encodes CATSRQYTGELFF.

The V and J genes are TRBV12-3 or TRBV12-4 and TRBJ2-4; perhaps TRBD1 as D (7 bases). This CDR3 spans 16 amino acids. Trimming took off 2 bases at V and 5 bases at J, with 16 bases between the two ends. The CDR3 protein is CASSLLLGGGENIQYF. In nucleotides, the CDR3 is TGTGCCAGCAGTTTACTGTTAGGGGGCGGGGAAAACATTCAGTACTTC.

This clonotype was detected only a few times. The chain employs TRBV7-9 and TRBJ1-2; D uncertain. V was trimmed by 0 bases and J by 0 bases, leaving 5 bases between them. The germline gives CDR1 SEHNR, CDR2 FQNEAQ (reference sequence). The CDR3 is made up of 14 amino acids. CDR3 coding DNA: TGTGCCAGCAGCTTAGCAGGAGCTAACTATGGCTACACCTTC. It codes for CASSLAGANYGYTF.

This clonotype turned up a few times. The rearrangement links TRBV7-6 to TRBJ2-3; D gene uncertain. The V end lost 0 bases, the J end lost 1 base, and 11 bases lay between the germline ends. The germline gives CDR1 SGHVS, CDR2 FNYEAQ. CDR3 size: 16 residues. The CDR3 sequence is CASSLARASGTDTQYF. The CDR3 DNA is TGTGCCAGCAGCTTAGCCCGGGCTAGTGGCACAGATACGCAGTATTTT.

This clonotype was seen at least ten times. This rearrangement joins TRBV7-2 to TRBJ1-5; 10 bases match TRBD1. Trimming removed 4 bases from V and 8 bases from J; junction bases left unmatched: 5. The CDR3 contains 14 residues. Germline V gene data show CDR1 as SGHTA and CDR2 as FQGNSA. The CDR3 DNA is TGTGCCAGCAGCTCACGGACAGGGGGGGAGCCCCAGCATTTT. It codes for CASSSRTGGEPQHF.

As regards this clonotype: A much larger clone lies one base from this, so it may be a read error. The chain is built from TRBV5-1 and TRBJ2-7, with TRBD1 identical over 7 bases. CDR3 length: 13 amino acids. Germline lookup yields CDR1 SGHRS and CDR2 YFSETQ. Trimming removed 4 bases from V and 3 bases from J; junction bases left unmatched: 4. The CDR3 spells CASSHGTDYEQYF. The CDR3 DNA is TGCGCCAGCAGCCATGGGACAGACTACGAGCAGTACTTC.

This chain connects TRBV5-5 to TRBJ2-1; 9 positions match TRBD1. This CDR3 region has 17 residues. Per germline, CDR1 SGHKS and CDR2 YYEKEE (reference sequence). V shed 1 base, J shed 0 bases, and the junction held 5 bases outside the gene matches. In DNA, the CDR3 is TGTGCCAGCAGCTTGACAGGGGGCCCTAGCTCCTACAATGAGCAGTTCTTC. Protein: CASSLTGGPSSYNEQFF.

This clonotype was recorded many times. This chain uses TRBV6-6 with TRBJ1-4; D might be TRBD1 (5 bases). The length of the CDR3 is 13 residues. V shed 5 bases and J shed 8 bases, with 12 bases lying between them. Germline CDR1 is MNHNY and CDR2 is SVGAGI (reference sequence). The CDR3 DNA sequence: TGTGCCAGCAGTCTTACAGGTGGCGAAAAACTGTTTTTT. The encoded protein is CASSLTGGEKLFF.

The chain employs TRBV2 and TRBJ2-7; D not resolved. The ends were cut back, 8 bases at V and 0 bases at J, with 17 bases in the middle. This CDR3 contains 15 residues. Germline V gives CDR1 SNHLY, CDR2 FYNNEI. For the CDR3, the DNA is TGTGCCAGCGATAGCTCCCGGCGCCTCTCCTACGAGCAGTACTTC. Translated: CASDSSRRLSYEQYF.

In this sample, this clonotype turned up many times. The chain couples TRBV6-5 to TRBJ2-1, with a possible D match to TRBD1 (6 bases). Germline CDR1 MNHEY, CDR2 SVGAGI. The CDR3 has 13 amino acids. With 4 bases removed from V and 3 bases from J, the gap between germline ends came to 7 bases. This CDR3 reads CASSSQGYNEQFF. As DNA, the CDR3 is TGTGCCAGCAGTTCACAGGGCTACAATGAGCAGTTCTTC.

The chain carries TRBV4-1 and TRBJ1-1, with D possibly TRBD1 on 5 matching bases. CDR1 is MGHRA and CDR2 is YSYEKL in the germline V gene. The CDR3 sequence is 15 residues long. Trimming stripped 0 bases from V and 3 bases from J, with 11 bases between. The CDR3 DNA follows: TGCGCCAGCAGCCAAGAAACGGGACGGTACACTGAAGCTTTCTTT. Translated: CASSQETGRYTEAFF.

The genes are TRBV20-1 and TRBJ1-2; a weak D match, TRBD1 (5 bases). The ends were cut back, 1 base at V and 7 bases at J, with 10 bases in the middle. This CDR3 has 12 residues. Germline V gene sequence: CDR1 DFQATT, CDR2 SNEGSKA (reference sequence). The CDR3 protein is CSARGGWGGYTF. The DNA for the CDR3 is TGCAGTGCTAGAGGGGGGTGGGGTGGCTACACCTTC.

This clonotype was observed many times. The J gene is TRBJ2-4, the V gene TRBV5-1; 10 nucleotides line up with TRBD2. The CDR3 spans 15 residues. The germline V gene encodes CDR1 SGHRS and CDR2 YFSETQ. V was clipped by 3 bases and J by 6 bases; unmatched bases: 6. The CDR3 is CASSYRTSGINIQYF. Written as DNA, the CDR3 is TGCGCCAGCAGCTACAGAACTAGCGGGATAAACATTCAGTACTTC. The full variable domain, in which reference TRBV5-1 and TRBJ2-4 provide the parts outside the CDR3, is KAGVTQTPRYLIKTRGQQVTLSCSPISGHRSVSWYQQTPGQGLQFLFEYFSETQRNKGNFPGRFSGRQFSNSRSEMNVSTLELGDSALYLCASSYRTSGINIQYFGAGTRLSVL.

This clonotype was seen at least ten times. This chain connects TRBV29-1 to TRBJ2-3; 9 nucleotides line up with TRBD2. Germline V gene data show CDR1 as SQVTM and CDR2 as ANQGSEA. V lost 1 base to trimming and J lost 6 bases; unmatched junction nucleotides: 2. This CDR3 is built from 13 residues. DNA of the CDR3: TGCAGCGTTGAAGTAGCGGGAGTGGATACGCAGTATTTT. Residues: CSVEVAGVDTQYF.

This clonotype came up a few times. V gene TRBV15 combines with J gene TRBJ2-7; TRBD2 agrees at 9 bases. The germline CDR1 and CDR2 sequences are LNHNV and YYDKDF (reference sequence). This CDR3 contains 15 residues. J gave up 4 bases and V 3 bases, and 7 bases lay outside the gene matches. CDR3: CATSRHSGSGYEQYF. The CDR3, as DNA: TGTGCCACCAGCAGGCATAGCGGGAGTGGGTACGAGCAGTACTTC.

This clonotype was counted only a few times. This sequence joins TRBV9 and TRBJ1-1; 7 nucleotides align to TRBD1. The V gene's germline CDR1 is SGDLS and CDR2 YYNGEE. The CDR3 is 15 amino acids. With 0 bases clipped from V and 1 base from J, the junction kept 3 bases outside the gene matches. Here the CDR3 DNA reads TGTGCCAGCAGCGTAGTAGACAGGGAGAACACTGAAGCTTTCTTT. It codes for CASSVVDRENTEAFF. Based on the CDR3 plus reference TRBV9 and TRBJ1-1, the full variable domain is DSGVTQTPKHLITATGQRVTLRCSPRSGDLSVYWYQQSLDQGLQFLIQYYNGEERAKGNILERFSAQQFPDLHSELNLSSLELGDSALYFCASSVVDRENTEAFFGQGTRLTVV.

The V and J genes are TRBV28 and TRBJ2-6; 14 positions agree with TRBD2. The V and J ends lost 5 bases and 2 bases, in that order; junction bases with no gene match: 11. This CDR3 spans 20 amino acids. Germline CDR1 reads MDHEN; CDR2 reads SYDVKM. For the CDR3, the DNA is TGTGCCAGCAGTCTCGGGACTAGCGGGAGACTATGGGCTGGGGCCAACGTCCTGACTTTC. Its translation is CASSLGTSGRLWAGANVLTF.

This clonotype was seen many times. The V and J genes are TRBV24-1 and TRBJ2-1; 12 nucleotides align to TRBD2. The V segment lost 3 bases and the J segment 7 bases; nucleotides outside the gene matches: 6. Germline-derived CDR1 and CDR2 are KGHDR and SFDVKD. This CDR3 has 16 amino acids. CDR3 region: CATSDPGLAGTNEQFF. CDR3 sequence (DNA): TGTGCCACCAGTGATCCCGGACTAGCGGGGACGAATGAGCAGTTCTTC.

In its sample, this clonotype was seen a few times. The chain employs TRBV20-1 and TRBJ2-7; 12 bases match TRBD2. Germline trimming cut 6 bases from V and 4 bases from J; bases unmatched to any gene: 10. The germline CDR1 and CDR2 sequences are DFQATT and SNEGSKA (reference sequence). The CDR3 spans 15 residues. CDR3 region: CSARPSGRAGYEQYF. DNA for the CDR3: TGCAGTGCCAGACCTAGCGGGAGGGCCGGGTACGAGCAGTACTTC.

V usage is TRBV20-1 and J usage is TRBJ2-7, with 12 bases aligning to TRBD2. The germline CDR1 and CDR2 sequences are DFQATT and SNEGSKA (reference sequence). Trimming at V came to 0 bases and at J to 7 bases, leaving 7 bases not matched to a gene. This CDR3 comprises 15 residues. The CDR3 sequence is CSARDPTSGSGEQYF. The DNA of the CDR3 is TGCAGTGCTAGAGATCCGACTAGCGGGAGTGGAGAGCAGTACTTC.

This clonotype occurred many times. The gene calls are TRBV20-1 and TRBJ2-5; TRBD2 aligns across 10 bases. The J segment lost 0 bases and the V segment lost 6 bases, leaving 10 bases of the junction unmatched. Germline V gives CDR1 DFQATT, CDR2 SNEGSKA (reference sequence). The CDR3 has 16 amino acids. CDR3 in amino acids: CSAARPLAGYQETQYF. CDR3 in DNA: TGCAGTGCCGCCCGCCCACTAGCGGGATACCAAGAGACCCAGTACTTC.

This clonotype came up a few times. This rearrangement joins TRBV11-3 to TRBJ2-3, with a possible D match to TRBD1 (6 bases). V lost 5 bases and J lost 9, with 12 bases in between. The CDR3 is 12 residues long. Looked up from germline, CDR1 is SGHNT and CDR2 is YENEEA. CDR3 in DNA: TGTGCCAGCAGCAAGACAGGCCGAACGCAGTATTTT. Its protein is CASSKTGRTQYF.